This entry describes one T cell receptor (beta chain). Assay used: immunoSEQ multiplex PCR; TCRdb lists only in-frame clones, some missing. The sample has about 320,000 clones, roughly 90% seen once. This sample stems from a study of blood T cell repertoires in COVID-19. Turning to the study itself: From the United States, Italy and Spain came samples of acute and convalescent COVID-19. Nucleic acid was either cDNA or gDNA, and it came from T cells, B-cell-depleted T cells, or PBMCs.

The recovered donors of Cohort 3 showed two negative PCRs, clearance, or symptom resolution. The sequence was obtained from a man in his sixties who had recovered from COVID-19. Source material: PBMCs or T cells enriched from blood (not recorded which).

The CDR3 loop is CATSRGQGFNSPLHF. The CDR3, as DNA: TGTGCCACCAGCAGAGGTCAGGGTTTTAATTCACCCCTCCACTTT. The rearrangement links TRBV15 to TRBJ1-6; a weak D match, TRBD1 (5 bases). CDR3 length equals 15 residues. V was pared by 1 base and J by 6 bases, with 10 bases between. Looked up from germline, CDR1 is LNHNV and CDR2 is YYDKDF (reference sequence).